This entry lists 30 T cell receptor beta chains sequenced from one sample in a study of blood T cell repertoires in COVID-19. Data came from immunoSEQ multiplex PCR; TCRdb stores just in-frame clones and leaves some out. The table has approximately 250,000 clones, about 89% seen once. Sequenced material: peripheral blood. The receptors here all came from an older woman who had recovered from COVID-19.

The rearrangement links TRBV28 to TRBJ1-1, with D perhaps matching TRBD1 (6 bases). V was trimmed by 3 bases and J by 4 bases, leaving 18 bases between them. Germline CDR1 and CDR2: MDHEN and SYDVKM. The CDR3 totals 16 residues. This chain's CDR3 is CASSLTGGRDGTEAFF. The CDR3 DNA follows: TGTGCCAGCAGTTTGACTGGGGGCCGGGATGGCACTGAAGCTTTCTTT.

J is TRBJ1-3 and V is TRBV28; D not certain. CDR1 MDHEN and CDR2 SYDVKM come from the germline V gene. The CDR3 is 15 residues long. V was clipped by 3 bases and J by 3 bases, with 12 bases between them. The CDR3, as DNA: TGTGCCAGCAGTTTTGGGGAGTTGAGTGGAAACACCATATATTTT. Translation: CASSFGELSGNTIYF.

The CDR3 DNA follows: TGCGCCAGCAGCCTGGGCTCCAGCGGGGGGGAGACCCAGTACTTC. Translating it yields CASSLGSSGGETQYF. The J gene is TRBJ2-5, the V gene TRBV5-1, with TRBD2 matching over 9 bases. CDR1 and CDR2 from the germline V gene are SGHRS and YFSETQ. The CDR3 has 15 residues. The V and J ends lost 4 bases and 5 bases, in that order; junction bases with no gene match: 9.

J is TRBJ2-1 and V is TRBV27; TRBD2 matches 8 bases. The length of the CDR3 is 18 residues. The V and J ends lost 1 base and 7 bases, in that order; junction bases with no gene match: 15. Germline loops: CDR1 MNHEY, CDR2 SMNVEV (reference sequence). In nucleotides, the CDR3 is TGTGCCAGCAGTTTATTGGATTCGGCGGGGGGAGATAGGAATGAGCAGTTCTTC. It translates to CASSLLDSAGGDRNEQFF.

The genes are TRBV19 and TRBJ1-1; D is undetermined. This CDR3 has 14 amino acids. CDR1 is LNHDA and CDR2 is SQIVND in the germline V gene (reference sequence). V dropped 0 bases and J dropped 1 base, with 6 bases sitting between them. CDR3 region: CASSIDSGNTEAFF. The DNA for the CDR3 is TGTGCCAGTAGTATAGATTCGGGGAACACTGAAGCTTTCTTT.

The chain uses TRBV29-1 and TRBJ1-5, with D possibly matching TRBD1 (6 bases). V lost 7 bases and J lost 2, with 21 bases in between. The CDR3 is 16 amino acids. Germline values: CDR1 SQVTM, CDR2 ANQGSEA. This CDR3 reads CSAPTSQGIGNQPQHF. CDR3 coding DNA: TGCAGCGCCCCGACCTCACAGGGAATCGGCAATCAGCCCCAGCATTTT.

There are a few counts of this clone. The chain recombines TRBV4-2 with TRBJ2-7; 7 bases agree with TRBD2. Trimming removed 3 bases from V and 0 bases from J; junction bases left unmatched: 11. The germline gives CDR1 LGHNA, CDR2 YNFKEQ. The CDR3 covers 17 residues. The CDR3 bases are TGTGCCAGCAGCCAGGATAGAGCGGGGACGAGCTCCTACGAGCAGTACTTC. This encodes CASSQDRAGTSSYEQYF.

This clone has just one count. The chain employs TRBV7-9 and TRBJ1-4; 8 positions agree with TRBD1. The CDR3 has 14 residues. With 5 bases clipped from V and 5 bases from J, the junction kept 4 bases outside the gene matches. Germline CDR1 reads SEHNR; CDR2 reads FQNEAQ (reference sequence). CDR3 bases: TGTGCCAGCAGCCGGACAGGGCGGAATGAAAAACTGTTTTTT. It specifies CASSRTGRNEKLFF.

This clone was seen only a few times. The rearrangement uses TRBV18 and TRBJ2-2, with a tentative D call TRBD1 (5 bases). Germline CDR1 reads KGHSH; CDR2 reads LQKENI. The V end lost 0 bases, the J end lost 9 bases, and 8 bases lay between the germline ends. This CDR3 has 13 amino acids. CDR3 in amino acids: CASSPPTDRELFF. The CDR3, as DNA: TGTGCCAGCTCACCACCGACAGACAGGGAGCTGTTTTTT.

This chain joins TRBV28 and TRBJ1-2; 10 bases fit TRBD1. J gave up 3 bases and V 5 bases, and 3 bases lay outside the gene matches. Germline loops: CDR1 MDHEN, CDR2 SYDVKM. CDR3 length: 14 residues. CDR3 residues: CASSPGQGHYGYTF. For the CDR3, the DNA is TGTGCCAGCAGTCCGGGACAGGGGCACTATGGCTACACCTTC.

J is TRBJ1-5 and V is TRBV3-1 (or the pseudogene TRBV3-2); no firm D call. The CDR3 loop spans 14 amino acids. Germline V gene data show CDR1 as LGHDT and CDR2 as YNNKEL (reference sequence). V lost 4 bases and J lost 5, with 12 bases in between. CDR3 loop: CASSPDSNYQPQHF. CDR3 sequence (DNA): TGTGCCAGCAGCCCTGACTCGAACTATCAGCCCCAGCATTTT.

DNA for the CDR3: TGCAGCGTTGGGACAGGGGAAGAGACCCAGTACTTC. This codes for CSVGTGEETQYF. This chain links TRBV29-1 with TRBJ2-5, with TRBD1 matching 9 bases. V lost 4 bases and J lost 3; bases outside the gene matches: 0. This CDR3 comprises 12 residues. Germline V gives CDR1 SQVTM, CDR2 ANQGSEA.

The chain recombines TRBV7-3 with TRBJ1-6, with D possibly being TRBD1 (5 bases). CDR1 is SGHTA, CDR2 FQGTGA, per germline. Deletions cut 2 bases from V and 7 bases from J, with 6 bases between. This CDR3 is built from 13 residues. This CDR3 is CASSLGGNSPLHF. The CDR3 DNA reads as TGTGCCAGCAGCTTAGGGGGGAATTCACCCCTCCACTTT.

The CDR3: CSVRQITDTQYF. In DNA, the CDR3 is TGCAGCGTTCGTCAGATCACAGATACGCAGTATTTT. The J gene is TRBJ2-3, the V gene TRBV29-1, with D uncertain. The CDR3 is made up of 12 amino acids. V gave up 5 bases and J gave up 2 bases, with 8 bases separating them. The V gene's germline CDR1 is SQVTM and CDR2 ANQGSEA.

V usage is TRBV3-1 (or the pseudogene TRBV3-2) and J usage is TRBJ2-7; possible D gene TRBD2, 5 bases. The V end lost 1 base, the J end lost 6 bases, and 7 bases lay between the germline ends. The CDR3 has 12 residues. Germline CDR1 and CDR2: LGHDT and YNNKEL (reference sequence). Written as DNA, the CDR3 is TGTGCCAGCAGCCAAGCCGCGGGCGAGCAGTACTTC. Protein: CASSQAAGEQYF.

CDR3 in DNA: TGTGTCGTCGGGCAGGGCTACTCTGGGGCCAACGTCCTGACTTTC. Protein product: CVVGQGYSGANVLTF. The chain has TRBV3-1 (or the pseudogene TRBV3-2) and TRBJ2-6; possibly TRBD1 for D (5 bases). The germline V gene encodes CDR1 LGHDT and CDR2 YNNKEL (reference sequence). The CDR3 runs 15 residues.

The chain links TRBV9 to TRBJ1-2; the match to TRBD1 covers 9 bases. Trimming at V came to 4 bases and at J to 8 bases, leaving 24 bases not matched to a gene. Germline assignment: CDR1 SGDLS and CDR2 YYNGEE. The CDR3 totals 19 residues. The CDR3 loop is CASSFWDRAESTTLEGYTF. CDR3 DNA: TGTGCCAGCAGCTTTTGGGACAGGGCCGAAAGTACCACGCTAGAAGGCTACACCTTC.

V is TRBV5-1 and J is TRBJ2-7; 11 bases agree with TRBD2. This CDR3 comprises 16 residues. After removal of 4 bases from V and 4 bases from J, the junction contained 10 bases not matched to a gene. The germline V gene has CDR1 SGHRS and CDR2 YFSETQ. This CDR3 is CASSPHGTSGRYEQYF. The DNA for the CDR3 is TGCGCCAGCAGCCCCCACGGGACTAGCGGACGGTACGAGCAGTACTTC. Based on the CDR3 plus reference TRBV5-1 and TRBJ2-7, the full variable domain is KAGVTQTPRYLIKTRGQQVTLSCSPISGHRSVSWYQQTPGQGLQFLFEYFSETQRNKGNFPGRFSGRQFSNSRSEMNVSTLELGDSALYLCASSPHGTSGRYEQYFGPGTRLTVT.

This clone was seen a few times. The V call is TRBV7-8, the J call TRBJ2-5; TRBD1 might be the D (5 bases). Per germline, CDR1 SGHVS and CDR2 FQNEAQ. This CDR3 comprises 14 residues. Trimming shortened V by 3 bases and J by 7 bases, and 15 bases separated the two germline ends. CDR3 loop: CASSLTVPSGTQYF. The CDR3 region has the DNA TGTGCCAGCAGCTTGACAGTTCCTAGTGGGACCCAGTACTTC. Variable domain in full (rest from reference TRBV7-8 and TRBJ2-5): GAGVSQSPRYKVAKRGQDVALRCDPISGHVSLFWYQQALGQGPEFLTYFQNEAQLDKSGLPSDRFFAERPEGSVSTLKIQRTQQEDSAVYLCASSLTVPSGTQYFGPGTRLLVL.

The chain joins TRBV7-9 to TRBJ1-1, with D hard to call. Germline V gene data show CDR1 as SEHNR and CDR2 as FQNEAQ (reference sequence). The CDR3 runs 14 residues. The V end was cut by 2 bases, the J end by 1 base, with 8 bases between. The CDR3 bases are TGTGCCAGCAGCTTATCAACAACGAACACTGAAGCTTTCTTT. Translation: CASSLSTTNTEAFF.

V gene TRBV6-5 combines with J gene TRBJ1-3; D gene uncertain. Germline V gene data show CDR1 as MNHEY and CDR2 as SVGAGI. The V end was cut by 2 bases, the J end by 0 bases, with 8 bases between. The CDR3 runs 15 residues. CDR3 region: CASSYGQDSGNTIYF. The CDR3 DNA follows: TGTGCCAGCAGTTACGGTCAGGACTCTGGAAACACCATATATTTT.

The chain carries TRBV21-1 and TRBJ1-6. TRBV21-1 is listed as a pseudogene. This CDR3 has 15 amino acids. CDR3 region: CASSKEASCNSPLHF. For the CDR3, the DNA is TGTGCCAGCAGCAAAGAGGCTAGTTGTAATTCACCCCTCCACTTT.

The CDR3 sequence: CASSQEAGPRTGEETQYF. CDR3 nucleotide sequence: TGCGCCAGCAGCCAAGAAGCCGGGCCCCGGACAGGGGAAGAGACCCAGTACTTC. This chain connects TRBV4-3 to TRBJ2-5; 9 bases map to TRBD1. The ends lost 0 bases at V and 3 bases at J; junction bases unmatched: 11. CDR1 LGHNA and CDR2 YSLEER come from the germline V gene. CDR3 size: 18 residues.

The gene calls are TRBV12-3 or TRBV12-4 and TRBJ1-1, with a tentative D call TRBD1 (6 bases). The CDR3 runs 13 residues. V lost 5 bases, J lost 6 bases, and 13 bases lay in between. Here the CDR3 reads CASSPQGMSEAFF. The CDR3 DNA follows: TGTGCCAGCAGTCCACAGGGTATGTCTGAAGCTTTCTTT.

The V and J genes are TRBV7-9 and TRBJ1-1; possibly TRBD1 for D (6 bases). V lost 5 bases, J lost 4 bases, and 11 bases lay in between. CDR1 is SEHNR, CDR2 FQNEAQ, per germline (reference sequence). The CDR3 is made up of 13 amino acids. The CDR3 nucleotides are TGTGCCAGCAGCCGGGACACTCTCACTGAAGCTTTCTTT. Its protein product is CASSRDTLTEAFF.

The chain links TRBV5-1 to TRBJ1-3; 7 bases are a match to TRBD1. V was clipped by 3 bases and J by 0 bases; unmatched bases: 9. The CDR3 length is 17 residues. Germline V lookup: CDR1 SGHRS, CDR2 YFSETQ. CDR3 in amino acids: CASSSTQGTDSGNTIYF. The CDR3 coding sequence is TGCGCCAGCAGCTCAACACAGGGGACTGACTCTGGAAACACCATATATTTT. The variable domain in full, with the rest retrieved from reference TRBV5-1 and TRBJ1-3, is KAGVTQTPRYLIKTRGQQVTLSCSPISGHRSVSWYQQTPGQGLQFLFEYFSETQRNKGNFPGRFSGRQFSNSRSEMNVSTLELGDSALYLCASSSTQGTDSGNTIYFGEGSWLTVV.

The chain recombines TRBV5-4 with TRBJ2-5; 7 nucleotides match TRBD2. Trimming removed 4 bases from V and 5 bases from J; junction bases left unmatched: 11. Germline CDR1 and CDR2: SGHNT and YYREEE (reference sequence). There are 15 residues in the CDR3. In DNA form, the CDR3 reads TGTGCCAGCAGCCCGTCGGCTAGCGGCAGTGAGACCCAGTACTTC. Its protein product is CASSPSASGSETQYF.

The CDR3 DNA follows: TGCGCCAGCAGTAGGGGGCAGGGGGACACTGAAGCTTTCTTT. This sequence encodes CASSRGQGDTEAFF. This rearrangement joins TRBV5-1 to TRBJ1-1; 7 nucleotides match TRBD1. This CDR3 region has 14 residues. In germline, CDR1 is SGHRS, CDR2 YFSETQ. V dropped 5 bases and J dropped 3; count of bases not matched to a gene: 7. Full variable domain (rest looked up from reference TRBV5-1 and TRBJ1-1): KAGVTQTPRYLIKTRGQQVTLSCSPISGHRSVSWYQQTPGQGLQFLFEYFSETQRNKGNFPGRFSGRQFSNSRSEMNVSTLELGDSALYLCASSRGQGDTEAFFGQGTRLTVV.

CDR3 DNA sequence: TGTGCCAGCAGCTCAAGCGGGGGTTTTGACACTGAAGCTTTCTTT. This codes for CASSSSGGFDTEAFF. V is TRBV11-2 and J is TRBJ1-1, with D possibly matching TRBD1 (5 bases). Between the trimmed V and J ends, which lost 4 bases and 3 bases, there was a span of 15 bases. The CDR3 is 15 residues long. CDR1 is SGHAT, CDR2 FQNNGV, per germline.

This chain joins TRBV27 and TRBJ2-1; the D gene is possibly TRBD1 (6 bases). CDR3 length: 13 amino acids. V dropped 4 bases and J dropped 10 bases, with 14 bases sitting between them. CDR1 MNHEY and CDR2 SMNVEV come from the germline V gene (reference sequence). The CDR3 DNA sequence: TGTGCCAGCAGTTCTTTCTGGGGGACAGAGCAGTTCTTC. The encoded protein is CASSSFWGTEQFF.